What follows are 6 T cell receptor beta chains derived from one specimen sequenced in a study of OX40 agonist ivuxolimab in advanced cancers. TCRdb's table, derived via immunoSEQ multiplex PCR, lists solely in-frame clones and lacks some. The table lists 50,000 to 60,000 clones, 70% to 85% of them singletons. The source was CD4+ or CD8+ T cells sorted from blood, collected in a trial of the OX40 agonist ivuxolimab. The receptors come from an adult with an advanced solid tumor such as melanoma, head and neck, liver or kidney cancer.

The rearrangement links TRBV7-2 to TRBJ2-1; D unclear. Germline CDR1 SGHTA, CDR2 FQGNSA. The CDR3 sequence is 14 residues long. The V gene lost 1 base and the J gene lost 3 bases, with 7 bases spanning the gap. The CDR3: CASSLDLLYNEQFF. The CDR3 DNA sequence: TGTGCCAGCAGCTTAGATCTTCTCTACAATGAGCAGTTCTTC.

This sequence joins TRBV5-6 and TRBJ2-2; D is perhaps TRBD2 (5 bases). Germline values: CDR1 SGHDT, CDR2 YYEEEE. V lost 1 base and J lost 1, with 11 bases in between. This CDR3 contains 16 residues. DNA for the CDR3: TGTGCCAGCAGCTTGAAGGCACGGGGGAACACCGGGGAGCTGTTTTTT. Its protein product is CASSLKARGNTGELFF. Together with reference TRBV5-6 and TRBJ2-2, the CDR3 gives the full variable domain: DAGVTQSPTHLIKTRGQQVTLRCSPKSGHDTVSWYQQALGQGPQFIFQYYEEEERQRGNFPDRFSGHQFPNYSSELNVNALLLGDSALYLCASSLKARGNTGELFFGEGSRLTVL.

This rearrangement joins TRBV4-2 to TRBJ2-5; 8 positions match TRBD2. The CDR3 is 16 residues long. The V gene's germline CDR1 is LGHNA and CDR2 YNFKEQ. Trimming took 2 bases from V and 3 from J; bases not matched to a gene: 8. As DNA, the CDR3 is TGTGCCAGCAGCCAAAAACCCGGACTAGCAGAAGAGACCCAGTACTTC. Translating it yields CASSQKPGLAEETQYF.

The chain links TRBV28 to TRBJ2-7; 7 bases line up with TRBD2. V was clipped by 2 bases and J by 0 bases; unmatched bases: 1. This CDR3 has 14 residues. The germline V gene encodes CDR1 MDHEN and CDR2 SYDVKM. CDR3 nucleotide sequence: TGTGCCAGCAGTTTAGGCGGGAGCTCCTACGAGCAGTACTTC. This encodes CASSLGGSSYEQYF.

The J gene is TRBJ2-3, the V gene TRBV5-1, with TRBD2 matching over 8 bases. The CDR3 is 16 residues long. Germline CDR1 and CDR2: SGHRS and YFSETQ. The J segment lost 1 base and the V segment lost 1 base, leaving 5 bases of the junction unmatched. Written as DNA, the CDR3 is TGCGCCAGCAGCTTGCGGGGGGGCGCCCGCACAGATACGCAGTATTTT. Translated, it gives CASSLRGGARTDTQYF. The full variable domain, its missing parts supplied by reference TRBV5-1 and TRBJ2-3, is KAGVTQTPRYLIKTRGQQVTLSCSPISGHRSVSWYQQTPGQGLQFLFEYFSETQRNKGNFPGRFSGRQFSNSRSEMNVSTLELGDSALYLCASSLRGGARTDTQYFGPGTRLTVL.

The V gene is TRBV23-1, the J gene TRBJ1-1, with D maybe TRBD1 (6 bases). TRBV23-1 carries the ORF label, with uncertain function. The V end lost 3 bases, the J end lost 0 bases, and 14 bases lay between the germline ends. This CDR3 has 16 amino acids. The chain's CDR3 is CASSQGRGYMNTEAFF. DNA for the CDR3: TGCGCCAGCAGTCAGGGCAGGGGCTACATGAACACTGAAGCTTTCTTT.